This T cell receptor (beta chain) stems from a study of radiotherapy plus CTLA-4 blockade in lung cancer (dated by TCRdb to the late 2010s). Describing the broader study: Objective responses occurred in roughly 19% of enrolled patients, and 30% to 35% achieved disease control.

This clone was counted only a few times. This receptor's antigen is unknown. No per-base quality is available; no much larger clone lies one base away. Beyond this particular receptor, the publication reports: TCR clones derived from tumors expanded in peripheral blood after treatment with radiotherapy and ipilimumab. Early dynamic changes in blood T cell clones, together with increased serum interferon-beta after radiation, were reported as the strongest predictors of response.

The library relied on the immunoSEQ multiplex PCR assay. Not all clones reach the TCRdb copy of this immuneACCESS table, which keeps in-frame sequences only. Checked studies attribute under half of the gap to unresolved V genes and leave the rest unexplained. In all, the sample holds 95,000 to 150,000 clones, and 80% to 90% of those were seen once. Together, the top ten hold 5.5% to 8.5% of the sample. V and J are trimmed by 4 bases and 4 bases, and the gene matches miss 5 bases of the junction. The germline V gene provides CDR1 SNHLY and CDR2 FYNNEI. The CDR3 goes from the cysteine to the phenylalanine over 15 residues. Solely the CDR3 DNA is kept, with 45 bases framed from the first base. In this study, focal radiation therapy paired with CTLA-4 blockade (ipilimumab) was tested in patients who had chemo-refractory metastatic non-small-cell lung cancer.

The chain uses TRBV2 and TRBJ2-5; 11 bases in the middle match TRBD2. The specimen was peripheral blood, collected from a patient treated with radiotherapy plus ipilimumab. This receptor was obtained from a human donor with non-small cell lung cancer that progressed on radiotherapy plus ipilimumab. CDR3 reads: CASSAIAGGPETQYF. At the DNA level, the sequence is TGTGCCAGCAGTGCTATAGCGGGAGGGCCAGAGACCCAGTACTTC.